The rows below give T cell receptor beta chains drawn from one sample of a study of shared clonotypes between healthy human individuals. Data came from immunoSEQ multiplex PCR; TCRdb stores just in-frame clones and leaves some out. The sample yields around 550,000 clones, 95% to 97% seen once. The source material was naive CD4+ T cells sorted from blood. These receptors all come from a young woman in good health. The CDR3 runs from the conserved cysteine through the conserved F or W. A D gene is named only where the DNA matches it firmly. Clone size, where shown, is once, few, many, or a class for clones that have expanded.

v_gene	len	d_gene	j_gene	abundance	CDR3aa	CDR3nt
TRBV11-3	15	-	TRBJ1-3	-	CASSPGRLSGNTIYF	TGTGCCAGCAGCCCGGGACGGCTCTCTGGAAACACCATATATTTT
TRBV6-5	15	-	TRBJ2-5	-	CASSYSGQPGETQYF	TGTGCCAGCAGTTACTCAGGCCAGCCGGGAGAGACCCAGTACTTC
TRBV5-6	15	TRBD2	TRBJ2-3	-	CASSFASGSTDTQYF	TGTGCCAGCAGCTTTGCTAGCGGGAGCACAGATACGCAGTATTTT
TRBV6-5	12	-	TRBJ1-1	-	CASTRGGTEAFF	TGTGCCAGCACGAGGGGTGGCACTGAAGCTTTCTTT
TRBV29-1	16	-	TRBJ2-2	-	CSVRRGTGVGTGELFF	TGCAGCGTTCGTCGTGGGACTGGTGTTGGGACCGGGGAGCTGTTTTTT
TRBV7-9	12	-	TRBJ1-1	-	CASSPWGAEAFF	TGTGCCAGCAGCCCCTGGGGAGCTGAAGCTTTCTTT
TRBV5-4	12	-	TRBJ2-3	-	CASSFPGDTQYF	TGTGCCAGCAGCTTTCCCGGGGATACGCAGTATTTT
TRBV7-9	15	-	TRBJ1-2	-	CASSLVGHGNYGYTF	TGTGCCAGCAGCTTAGTAGGACACGGTAACTATGGCTACACCTTC
TRBV6-5	14	-	TRBJ1-5	-	CASTGGGSNQPQHF	TGTGCCAGCACTGGGGGCGGTAGCAATCAGCCCCAGCATTTT
TRBV28	13	-	TRBJ2-7	-	CASSQGQYYEQYF	TGTGCCAGCAGTCAAGGACAGTACTACGAGCAGTACTTC
TRBV19	17	-	TRBJ2-6	-	CASSRPGGSSGANVLTF	TGTGCCAGTAGTAGACCCGGGGGTAGCTCTGGGGCCAACGTCCTGACTTTC
TRBV6-5	15	-	TRBJ2-5	-	CASSLGSGLRETQYF	TGTGCCAGCAGTCTCGGGTCTGGGCTTCGGGAGACCCAGTACTTC
TRBV6-5	16	-	TRBJ2-7	-	CASSYSFPPGVSEQYF	TGTGCCAGCAGTTACTCCTTCCCACCAGGAGTTTCCGAGCAGTACTTC
TRBV9	14	-	TRBJ2-7	-	CASSVGLGAYEQYF	TGTGCCAGCAGCGTAGGCTTAGGGGCCTACGAGCAGTACTTC
TRBV6-6	13	-	TRBJ2-7	-	CASSYVRTYEQYF	TGTGCCAGCAGTTACGTCCGCACCTACGAGCAGTACTTC
TRBV28	13	-	TRBJ2-7	-	CASRATRYHEQYF	TGTGCCAGCAGGGCCACCCGCTACCACGAGCAGTACTTC
TRBV5-1	16	TRBD1	TRBJ2-3	-	CASSSGTGMYTDTQYF	TGCGCCAGCAGCTCTGGGACAGGGATGTACACAGATACGCAGTATTTT
TRBV7-8	15	TRBD1	TRBJ2-5	-	CASSPGGQGQETQYF	TGTGCCAGCAGCCCCGGAGGACAGGGACAAGAGACCCAGTACTTC
TRBV7-9	17	-	TRBJ2-1	-	CASSQGGFKKAYNEQFF	TGTGCCAGCAGCCAAGGTGGGTTCAAGAAGGCCTACAATGAGCAGTTCTTC
TRBV2	13	-	TRBJ1-1	-	CASSGEQNTEAFF	TGTGCCAGCAGTGGCGAACAGAACACTGAAGCTTTCTTT
TRBV5-5	16	TRBD2	TRBJ2-7	-	CASSLAPAGGPYEQYF	TGTGCCAGCAGCTTGGCCCCCGCGGGAGGGCCCTACGAGCAGTACTTC
TRBV19	16	TRBD2	TRBJ2-3	-	CASSLRLAGDTYTQYF	TGTGCCAGTAGTCTCCGACTAGCGGGAGACACCTATACGCAGTATTTT
TRBV19	15	TRBD2	TRBJ2-7	-	CASSMGLAGKAEQYF	TGTGCCAGTAGTATGGGACTAGCGGGAAAGGCCGAGCAGTACTTC
TRBV6-5	16	-	TRBJ2-3	-	CASSSQAHSPTDTQYF	TGTGCCAGCAGTTCTCAGGCCCATAGTCCCACAGATACGCAGTATTTT
TRBV6-5	15	TRBD1	TRBJ2-5	-	CASSARTGFGETQYF	TGTGCCAGCAGTGCCCGGACAGGGTTTGGAGAGACCCAGTACTTC
TRBV6-1	19	-	TRBJ1-5	-	CASSEAGWPLPYSNQPQHF	TGTGCCAGCAGTGAAGCAGGGTGGCCTCTCCCTTATAGCAATCAGCCCCAGCATTTT
TRBV7-9	16	TRBD1	TRBJ1-1	-	CASSFGTGFMNTEAFF	TGTGCCAGCAGCTTCGGGACAGGGTTTATGAACACTGAAGCTTTCTTT
TRBV6-6	16	TRBD1	TRBJ1-2	-	CASSYYTTGGNYGYTF	TGTGCCAGCAGTTACTATACGACAGGGGGTAACTATGGCTACACCTTC
TRBV21-1	12	-	TRBJ2-7	-	CASRYSTYEQYF	TGTGCCAGCAGGTACTCAACCTACGAGCAGTACTTC
TRBV21-1	11	-	TRBJ2-7	-	CASSYNYEQYF	TGTGCCAGCAGCTACAACTACGAGCAGTACTTC
TRBV28	16	TRBD1	TRBJ1-6	-	CASSLSTGGLDSPLHF	TGTGCCAGCAGTTTATCCACAGGGGGCTTGGATTCACCCCTCCACTTT
TRBV6-1	15	TRBD2	TRBJ2-2	once	CASSQPGGIIGELFF	TGTGCCAGCAGTCAACCCGGGGGGATCATCGGGGAGCTGTTTTTT
TRBV7-8	16	TRBD2	TRBJ2-1	-	CASTLRTSGVYNEQFF	TGTGCCAGCACCCTTAGGACTAGCGGGGTTTACAATGAGCAGTTCTTC
TRBV5-4	15	TRBD1	TRBJ2-7	-	CASSPAGTGPYEQYF	TGTGCCAGCAGCCCCGCCGGGACAGGGCCCTACGAGCAGTACTTC